Listed here are 18 T cell receptor beta chains from one sample, sequenced in a study of T cells after somatic rescue of genetic block. Libraries were prepared by immunoSEQ multiplex PCR; TCRdb keeps only in-frame clonotypes and omits some of them. This table has tens of thousands of clones, roughly 93% appearing once. Sample: peripheral blood mononuclear cells (PBMCs). The receptors come from a man younger than 45.

The genes are TRBV11-2 and TRBJ2-1; 10 nucleotides agree with TRBD1. Germline V gene data show CDR1 as SGHAT and CDR2 as FQNNGV. V lost 2 bases, J lost 9 bases, and 7 bases stayed unmatched. This CDR3 is built from 15 residues. The CDR3 region has the DNA TGTGCCAGCAGCTTACACGGGACAGGGGAGCGTGAGCAGTTCTTC. As protein: CASSLHGTGEREQFF.

This rearrangement joins TRBV2 to TRBJ1-2; D gene uncertain. This CDR3 contains 12 residues. Germline V gene lookup returns CDR1 SNHLY and CDR2 FYNNEI. V gave up 2 bases and J gave up 4 bases, with 5 bases separating them. The DNA for the CDR3 is TGTGCCAGCAGTGAACGGGGCTATGGCTACACCTTC. Translated: CASSERGYGYTF.

The J gene is TRBJ2-5, the V gene TRBV7-8; 9 bases match TRBD2. V trimming: 5 bases; J trimming: 0 bases; junction bases outside the gene matches: 7. The CDR3 consists of 16 residues. In germline, CDR1 is SGHVS, CDR2 FQNEAQ. The CDR3 nucleotides read TGTGCCAGCAGCCCCTTGGCGGGGGGGTACCAAGAGACCCAGTACTTC. This gives the protein CASSPLAGGYQETQYF. The variable domain in full, with the rest retrieved from reference TRBV7-8 and TRBJ2-5, is GAGVSQSPRYKVAKRGQDVALRCDPISGHVSLFWYQQALGQGPEFLTYFQNEAQLDKSGLPSDRFFAERPEGSVSTLKIQRTQQEDSAVYLCASSPLAGGYQETQYFGPGTRLLVL.

The chain uses TRBV7-9 and TRBJ2-7; D not resolved. Per germline, CDR1 SEHNR and CDR2 FQNEAQ (reference sequence). This CDR3 has 14 residues. V was pared by 1 base and J by 5 bases, with 12 bases between. CDR3 sequence (DNA): TGTGCCAGCAGCTTAGAGATAGTTAACCACGAGCAGTACTTC. The encoded protein is CASSLEIVNHEQYF.

V gene TRBV2 combines with J gene TRBJ1-1; D not certain. The germline V and J ends were trimmed by 6 bases and 1 base, with 12 bases remaining between them. CDR3 size: 14 residues. Germline CDR1 reads SNHLY; CDR2 reads FYNNEI. This CDR3 is CASSIGHPNTEAFF. The CDR3 bases are TGTGCCAGCAGCATTGGGCACCCGAACACTGAAGCTTTCTTT.

CDR3 nucleotide sequence: TGTGCCAGCTCCCGAGACAGGGAATTCTCGGCCCAGCATTTT. Its translation is CASSRDREFSAQHF. This chain links TRBV18 with TRBJ1-5, with 7 bases that match TRBD1. CDR1 is KGHSH and CDR2 is LQKENI in the germline V gene. With V trimmed by 6 bases and J by 11 bases, 13 bases remained unmatched. The length of the CDR3 is 14 residues.

J is TRBJ2-5 and V is TRBV11-2, with D unclear. CDR3 length: 11 residues. Trimming stripped 8 bases from V and 5 bases from J, with 9 bases between. Germline V gene data show CDR1 as SGHAT and CDR2 as FQNNGV. The chain's CDR3 is CASQARETQYF. Written as DNA, the CDR3 is TGTGCCAGCCAGGCGCGGGAGACCCAGTACTTC.

The chain combines TRBV4-1 with TRBJ2-5; D is possibly TRBD1 (6 bases). The DNA end lines up better with TRBJ2-7; the J call may be wrong. The length of the CDR3 is 15 residues. Germline values: CDR1 MGHRA, CDR2 YSYEKL. The CDR3 bases are TGCGCCAGCAGCCGAGACAGACAGGCCTCCTACGAGCAGTACTTC. Amino acids: CASSRDRQASYEQYF.

For this clone: The junction departs from the called germline gene at one end, perhaps through a read error. The V call is TRBV5-1, the J call TRBJ1-1; D might be TRBD1 (5 bases). Germline-derived CDR1 and CDR2 are SGHRS and YFSETQ. The CDR3 runs 13 residues. CDR3 nucleotides: TGCGCCAGCCGCTTGACAGTGAACACTGAAGCTTTCTTT. Amino acids: CASRLTVNTEAFF.

The rearrangement uses TRBV21-1 and TRBJ1-1; the table's D call, TRBD1, was not checked against the DNA. TRBV21-1 is a documented pseudogene. CDR3 length: 13 residues. CDR3 sequence reads: CASSKQGDTEAFF. CDR3 coding DNA: TGTGCCAGCAGCAAACAGGGGGACACTGAAGCTTTCTTT.

The chain recombines TRBV19 with TRBJ1-5, with a possible D match to TRBD1 (6 bases). The V end lost 1 base, the J end lost 4 bases, and 17 bases lay between the germline ends. Looked up from germline, CDR1 is LNHDA and CDR2 is SQIVND (reference sequence). There are 17 residues in the CDR3. The CDR3 loop reads CASSIGPRGIQNQPQHF. CDR3 coding DNA: TGTGCCAGTAGTATAGGCCCCAGGGGAATCCAAAATCAGCCCCAGCATTTT.

This clone was seen just once. The gene calls are TRBV11-2 and TRBJ1-1; 7 nucleotides align to TRBD1. The CDR3 spans 15 residues. The V segment lost 6 bases and the J segment 6 bases; nucleotides outside the gene matches: 13. Looked up from germline, CDR1 is SGHAT and CDR2 is FQNNGV. The CDR3, as DNA: TGTGCCAGCAGAGGGGGCGGGTCGGCGGAAGCTGAAGCTTTCTTT. This translates into CASRGGGSAEAEAFF.

The J gene is TRBJ2-2, the V gene TRBV4-2; D call uncertain. The CDR3 covers 15 residues. CDR1 and CDR2 from the germline V gene are LGHNA and YNFKEQ. V was shortened by 1 base and J by 5 bases, with 11 bases between the two germline ends. The CDR3 is CASSQVAKGTGELFF. DNA for the CDR3: TGTGCCAGCAGCCAAGTTGCGAAAGGGACCGGGGAGCTGTTTTTT.

This chain links TRBV19 with TRBJ1-5; D unclear. The CDR3 loop spans 13 amino acids. Trimming cost V 3 bases and J 4 bases, with 7 bases left between them. Germline lookup yields CDR1 LNHDA and CDR2 SQIVND (reference sequence). CDR3 in DNA: TGTGCCAGTAGTATCCAGGTGAATCAGCCCCAGCATTTT. It yields the protein CASSIQVNQPQHF. The full variable domain, in which reference TRBV19 and TRBJ1-5 provide the parts outside the CDR3, is DGGITQSPKYLFRKEGQNVTLSCEQNLNHDAMYWYRQDPGQGLRLIYYSQIVNDFQKGDIAEGYSVSREKKESFPLTVTSAQKNPTAFYLCASSIQVNQPQHFGDGTRLSIL.

The V call is TRBV10-3, the J call TRBJ2-3, with 9 bases aligning to TRBD2. This CDR3 is 14 amino acids long. The junction had 5 bases not matched to a gene; V was cut back by 6 bases and J by 4 bases. Germline V gene lookup returns CDR1 ENHRY and CDR2 SYGVKD. CDR3 bases: TGTGCCATCAGCCGGACTAGCGCTGCAGATACGCAGTATTTT. Its translation is CAISRTSAADTQYF.

The V and J genes are TRBV5-5 and TRBJ1-1; D call uncertain. The CDR3 extends over 14 amino acids. Germline CDR1 SGHKS, CDR2 YYEKEE (reference sequence). Trimming stripped 5 bases from V and 4 bases from J, with 15 bases between. The DNA for the CDR3 is TGTGCCAGCAGAATTCCCCCCGGGAGCACTGAAGCTTTCTTT. It is translated as CASRIPPGSTEAFF.

This sequence joins TRBV21-1 and TRBJ2-2; TRBD1, the D gene given by the table, was not confirmed from the DNA. TRBV21-1 is classified as a pseudogene. This CDR3 is built from 17 residues. CDR3: CASSTWDRGEGTGELFF. DNA of the CDR3: TGTGCCAGCAGCACCTGGGACAGGGGAGAAGGTACCGGGGAGCTGTTTTTT.

The J gene is TRBJ2-7, the V gene TRBV4-1, with TRBD1 matching over 9 bases. The germline V gene has CDR1 MGHRA and CDR2 YSYEKL. The CDR3 loop spans 15 amino acids. V shed 4 bases, J shed 0 bases, and the junction held 4 bases outside the gene matches. Written as DNA, the CDR3 is TGCGCCAGCAGCCCCCAGGGACAGGGCTCCTACGAGCAGTACTTC. This gives the protein CASSPQGQGSYEQYF.